The present T cell receptor (beta chain) was sequenced within a study of vaccination and CD4 T cells after COVID-19. On the study more broadly: Those taking part got two shots of either the BNT162b2 or the mRNA-1273 vaccine.

Only a few counts were recorded for this clonotype. As yet, its antigen is unknown. Scientists ran DNA taken from cultured CD4+ T cells through the Oncomine TCR Beta short-read assay for sequencing. TCRdb passed the PCR reads through MiXCR, listing each CDR3 protein once. The sample records roughly 14,000 distinct CDR3 sequences, approximately 71% being singletons. V shed 4 bases and J 7 bases; nucleotides not matched to a gene: 8. CDR1 and CDR2 (germline): MRHNA, SNTAGT. The CDR3 consists of 14 residues. The treatment: approximately nine-day PBMC culture with coronavirus spike peptide pools or control peptides (ViraFEST assay). Expanded clonotypes were found by TCR sequencing after peptide-pool stimulation (ViraFEST).

The sequenced sample was CD4+ T cells from blood, cultured in vitro. V is TRBV6-4 and J is TRBJ2-7, with 9 positions matching TRBD1. The sequence derives from a human donor who had recovered from COVID-19. CDR3 in DNA: TGTGCCAGCAGTGCCGGGACAGGGAGAGGTGAGCAGTACTTC. This codes for CASSAGTGRGEQYF.